One sample yielded the 5 T cell receptor beta chains listed below, sequenced in a study of T cell responses to AZD1222 COVID-19 vaccine. Assay used: immunoSEQ multiplex PCR; TCRdb lists only in-frame clones, some missing. This sample carries 95,000 to 150,000 clones, around 87% of them seen once, and the ten largest clones take about 3.7%. Here the sequenced sample was peripheral blood, taken on day 0 of AZD1222 vaccination. The receptors stem from an adult in good health.

The rearrangement joins TRBV7-8 to TRBJ2-1, with TRBD2 as a possible D gene (7 bases). Germline assignment: CDR1 SGHVS and CDR2 FQNEAQ. CDR3 length: 12 residues. V was pared by 1 base and J by 16 bases, with 14 bases between. CDR3 DNA sequence: TGTGCCAGCAGCTTAGAGGGGGGGAGTATCTTCTTC. As protein: CASSLEGGSIFF. Together with reference TRBV7-8 and TRBJ2-1, the CDR3 gives the full variable domain: GAGVSQSPRYKVAKRGQDVALRCDPISGHVSLFWYQQALGQGPEFLTYFQNEAQLDKSGLPSDRFFAERPEGSVSTLKIQRTQQEDSAVYLCASSLEGGSIFFGPGTRLTVL.

This clone appeared many times. Other nucleotide sequences from this sample produce the same CDR3. This chain joins TRBV6-2 or TRBV6-3 and TRBJ1-2; perhaps TRBD1 as D (5 bases). Deletions cut 2 bases from V and 8 bases from J, with 9 bases between. The CDR3 extends over 12 amino acids. The germline gives CDR1 MNHEY, CDR2 SVGEGT. CDR3 DNA: TGTGCCAGCAGTTACGCAGGGAACGGCTACACCTTC. The encoded protein is CASSYAGNGYTF.

This clone was seen once. The CDR3: CASSSDGGADTDTQYF. The DNA of the CDR3 is TGTGCCAGCAGCTCAGACGGGGGGGCCGACACAGATACGCAGTATTTT. The V and J genes are TRBV7-2 and TRBJ2-3, with 8 bases matching TRBD2. Germline-derived CDR1 and CDR2 are SGHTA and FQGNSA. J was trimmed by 2 bases and V by 4 bases; bases with no gene match: 8. The CDR3 totals 16 residues.

The chain employs TRBV3-1 (or the pseudogene TRBV3-2) and TRBJ1-2, with D possibly matching TRBD1 (6 bases). Trimming took off 4 bases at V and 4 bases at J, with 10 bases between the two ends. From germline, CDR1 is LGHDT and CDR2 YNNKEL (reference sequence). This CDR3 region has 13 residues. The CDR3 bases are TGTGCCAGCAGCCCGGGGGACATCTATGGCTACACCTTC. Translated: CASSPGDIYGYTF.

The chain has TRBV10-3 and TRBJ1-1; D might be TRBD1 (5 bases). The CDR3 spans 17 residues. V was cut by 3 bases and J by 3 bases, with 20 bases left in between. Germline CDR1 is ENHRY and CDR2 is SYGVKD. DNA of the CDR3: TGTGCCATCAGTGACCCCGTGGGGGTGAAGGCGGACACTGAAGCTTTCTTT. It encodes CAISDPVGVKADTEAFF.